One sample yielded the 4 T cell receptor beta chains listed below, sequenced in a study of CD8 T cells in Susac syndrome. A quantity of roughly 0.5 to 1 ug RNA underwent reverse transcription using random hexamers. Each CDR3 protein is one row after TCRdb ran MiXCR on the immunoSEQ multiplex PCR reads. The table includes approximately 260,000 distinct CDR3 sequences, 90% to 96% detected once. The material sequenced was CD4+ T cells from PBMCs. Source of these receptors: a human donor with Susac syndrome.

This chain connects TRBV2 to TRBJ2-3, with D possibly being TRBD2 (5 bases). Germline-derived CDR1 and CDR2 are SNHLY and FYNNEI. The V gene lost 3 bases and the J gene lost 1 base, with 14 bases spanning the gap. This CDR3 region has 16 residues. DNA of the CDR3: TGTGCCAGCAGTGACTCCACCCTCGGGGGCACAGATACGCAGTATTTT. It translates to CASSDSTLGGTDTQYF.

The CDR3 spells CASGTAGSGNIQYF. The CDR3 region has the DNA TGTGCTAGTGGTACCGCAGGGTCGGGAAACATTCAGTACTTC. The chain couples TRBV12-5 to TRBJ2-4, with D tentatively TRBD1 (5 bases). CDR1 is LGHNT and CDR2 is FRNRAP in the germline V gene. The CDR3 contains 14 residues. The V and J ends lost 5 bases and 6 bases respectively, with 14 bases between them.

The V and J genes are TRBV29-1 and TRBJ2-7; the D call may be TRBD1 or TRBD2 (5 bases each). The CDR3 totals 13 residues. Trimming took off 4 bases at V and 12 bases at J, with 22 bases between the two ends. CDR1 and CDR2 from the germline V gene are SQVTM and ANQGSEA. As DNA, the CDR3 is TGCAGCGTTGCTTTATTGTTGTCGGGTGGGGGGTACTTC. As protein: CSVALLLSGGGYF.

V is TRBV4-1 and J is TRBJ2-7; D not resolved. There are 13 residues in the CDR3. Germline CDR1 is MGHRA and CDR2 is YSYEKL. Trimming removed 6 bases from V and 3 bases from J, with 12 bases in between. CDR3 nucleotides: TGCGCCAGCAGTGAATATGGGTTCTACGAGCAGTACTTC. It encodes CASSEYGFYEQYF.